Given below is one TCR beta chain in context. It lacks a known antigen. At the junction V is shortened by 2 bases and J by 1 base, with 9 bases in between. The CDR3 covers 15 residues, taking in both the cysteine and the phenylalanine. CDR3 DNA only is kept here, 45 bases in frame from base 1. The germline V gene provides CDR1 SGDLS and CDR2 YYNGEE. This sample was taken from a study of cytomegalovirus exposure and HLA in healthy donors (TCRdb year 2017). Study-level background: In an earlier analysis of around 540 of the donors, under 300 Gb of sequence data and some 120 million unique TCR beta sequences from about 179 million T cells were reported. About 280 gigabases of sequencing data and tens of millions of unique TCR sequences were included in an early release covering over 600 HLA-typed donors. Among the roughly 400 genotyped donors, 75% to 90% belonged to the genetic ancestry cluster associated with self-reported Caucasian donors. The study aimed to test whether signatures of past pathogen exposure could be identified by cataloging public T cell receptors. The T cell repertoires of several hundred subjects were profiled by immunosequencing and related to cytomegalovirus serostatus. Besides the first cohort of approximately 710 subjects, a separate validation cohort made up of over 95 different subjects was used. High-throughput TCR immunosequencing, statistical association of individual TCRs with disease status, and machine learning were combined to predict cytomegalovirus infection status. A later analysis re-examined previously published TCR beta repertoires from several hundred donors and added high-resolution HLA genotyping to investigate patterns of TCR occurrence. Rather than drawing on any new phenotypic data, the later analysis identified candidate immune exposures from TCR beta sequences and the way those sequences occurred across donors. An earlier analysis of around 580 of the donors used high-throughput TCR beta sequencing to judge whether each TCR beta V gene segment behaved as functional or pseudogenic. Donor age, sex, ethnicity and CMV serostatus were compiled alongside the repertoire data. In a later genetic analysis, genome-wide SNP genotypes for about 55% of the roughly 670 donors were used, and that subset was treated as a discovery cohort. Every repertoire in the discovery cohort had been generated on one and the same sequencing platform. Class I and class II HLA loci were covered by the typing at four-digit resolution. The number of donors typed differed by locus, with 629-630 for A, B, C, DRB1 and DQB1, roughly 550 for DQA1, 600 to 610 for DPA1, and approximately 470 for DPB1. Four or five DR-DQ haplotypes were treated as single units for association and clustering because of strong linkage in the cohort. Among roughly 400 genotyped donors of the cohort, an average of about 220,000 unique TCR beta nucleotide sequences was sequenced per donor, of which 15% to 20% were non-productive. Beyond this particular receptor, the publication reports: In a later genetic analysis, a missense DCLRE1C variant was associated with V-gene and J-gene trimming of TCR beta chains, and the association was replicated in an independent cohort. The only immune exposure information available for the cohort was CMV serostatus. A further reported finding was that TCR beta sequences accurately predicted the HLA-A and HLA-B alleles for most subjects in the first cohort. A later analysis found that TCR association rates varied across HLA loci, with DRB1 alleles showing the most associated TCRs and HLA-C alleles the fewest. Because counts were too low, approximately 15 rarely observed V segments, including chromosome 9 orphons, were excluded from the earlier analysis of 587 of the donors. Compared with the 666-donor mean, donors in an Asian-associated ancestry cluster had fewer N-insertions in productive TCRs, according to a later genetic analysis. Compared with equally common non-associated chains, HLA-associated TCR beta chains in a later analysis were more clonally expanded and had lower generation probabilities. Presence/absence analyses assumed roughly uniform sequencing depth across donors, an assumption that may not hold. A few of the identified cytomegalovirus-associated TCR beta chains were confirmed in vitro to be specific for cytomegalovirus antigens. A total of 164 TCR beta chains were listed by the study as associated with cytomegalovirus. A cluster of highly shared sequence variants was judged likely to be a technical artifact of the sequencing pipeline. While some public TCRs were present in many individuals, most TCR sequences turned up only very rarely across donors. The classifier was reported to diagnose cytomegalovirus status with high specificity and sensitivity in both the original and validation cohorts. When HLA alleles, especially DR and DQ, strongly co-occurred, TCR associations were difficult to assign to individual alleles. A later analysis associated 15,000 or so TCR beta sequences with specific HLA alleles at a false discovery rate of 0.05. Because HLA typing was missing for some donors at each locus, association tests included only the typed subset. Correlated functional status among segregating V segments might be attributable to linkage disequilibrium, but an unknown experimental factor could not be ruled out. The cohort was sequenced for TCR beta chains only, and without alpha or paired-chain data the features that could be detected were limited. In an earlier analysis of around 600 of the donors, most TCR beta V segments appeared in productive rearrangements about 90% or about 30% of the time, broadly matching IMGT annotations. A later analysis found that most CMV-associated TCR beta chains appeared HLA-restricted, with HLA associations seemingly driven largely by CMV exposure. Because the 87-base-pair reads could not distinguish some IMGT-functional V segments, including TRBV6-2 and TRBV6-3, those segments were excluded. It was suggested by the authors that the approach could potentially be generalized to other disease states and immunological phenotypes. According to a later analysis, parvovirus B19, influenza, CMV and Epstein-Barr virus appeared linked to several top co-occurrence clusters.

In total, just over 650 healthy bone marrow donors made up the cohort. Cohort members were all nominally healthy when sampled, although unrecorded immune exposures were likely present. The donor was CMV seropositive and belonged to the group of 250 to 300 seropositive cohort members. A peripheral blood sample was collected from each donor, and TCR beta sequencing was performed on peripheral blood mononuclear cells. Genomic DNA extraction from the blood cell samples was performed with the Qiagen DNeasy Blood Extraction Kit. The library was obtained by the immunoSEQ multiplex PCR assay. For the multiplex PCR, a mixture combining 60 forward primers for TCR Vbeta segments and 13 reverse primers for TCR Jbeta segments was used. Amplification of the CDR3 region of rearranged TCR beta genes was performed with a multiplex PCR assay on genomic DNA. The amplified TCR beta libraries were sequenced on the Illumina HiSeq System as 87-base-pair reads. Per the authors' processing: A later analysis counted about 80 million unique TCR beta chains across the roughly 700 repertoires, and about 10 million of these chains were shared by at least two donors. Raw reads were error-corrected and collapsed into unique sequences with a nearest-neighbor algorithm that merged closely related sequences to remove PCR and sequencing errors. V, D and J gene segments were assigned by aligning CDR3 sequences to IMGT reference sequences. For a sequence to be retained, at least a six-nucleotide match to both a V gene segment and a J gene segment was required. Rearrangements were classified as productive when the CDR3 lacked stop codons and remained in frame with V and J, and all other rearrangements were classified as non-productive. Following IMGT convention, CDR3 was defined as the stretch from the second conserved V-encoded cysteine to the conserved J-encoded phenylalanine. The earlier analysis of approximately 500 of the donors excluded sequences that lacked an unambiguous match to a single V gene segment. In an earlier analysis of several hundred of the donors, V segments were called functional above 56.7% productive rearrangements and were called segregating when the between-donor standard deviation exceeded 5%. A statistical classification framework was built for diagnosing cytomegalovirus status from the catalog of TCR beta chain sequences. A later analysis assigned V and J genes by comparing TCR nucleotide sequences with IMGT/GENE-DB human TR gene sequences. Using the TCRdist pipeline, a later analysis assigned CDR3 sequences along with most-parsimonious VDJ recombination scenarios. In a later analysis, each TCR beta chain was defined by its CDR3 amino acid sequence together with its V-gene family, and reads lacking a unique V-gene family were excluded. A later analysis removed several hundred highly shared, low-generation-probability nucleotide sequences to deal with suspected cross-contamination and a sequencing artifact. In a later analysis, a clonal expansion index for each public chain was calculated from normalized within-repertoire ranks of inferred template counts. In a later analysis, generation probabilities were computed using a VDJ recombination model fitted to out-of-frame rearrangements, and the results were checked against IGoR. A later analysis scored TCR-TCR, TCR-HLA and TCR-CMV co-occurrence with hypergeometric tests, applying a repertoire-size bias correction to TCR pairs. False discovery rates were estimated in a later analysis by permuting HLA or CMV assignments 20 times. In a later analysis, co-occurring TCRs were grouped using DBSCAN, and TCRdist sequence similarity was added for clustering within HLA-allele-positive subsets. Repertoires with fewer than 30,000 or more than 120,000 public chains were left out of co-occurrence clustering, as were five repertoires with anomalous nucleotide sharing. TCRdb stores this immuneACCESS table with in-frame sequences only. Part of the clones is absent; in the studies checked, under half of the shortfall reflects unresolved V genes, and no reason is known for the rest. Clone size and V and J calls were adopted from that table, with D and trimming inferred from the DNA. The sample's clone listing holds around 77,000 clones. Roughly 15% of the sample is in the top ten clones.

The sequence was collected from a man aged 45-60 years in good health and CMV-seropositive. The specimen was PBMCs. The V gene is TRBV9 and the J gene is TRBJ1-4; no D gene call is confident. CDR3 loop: CASSVGGRTNEKLFF. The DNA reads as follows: TGTGCCAGCAGCGTCGGCGGTAGAACTAATGAAAAACTGTTTTTT.